The 25 T cell receptor beta chains given below trace back to one sample, sequenced in a study of regulatory T cells in long-lasting Graves disease. Arm-PCR of CDR3 regions with iRepertoire HTBI primers generated TCR beta libraries. TCRdb recomputed calls from the multiplex PCR reads with MiXCR, one row per CDR3 protein. The repertoire holds 400,000 to 500,000 distinct CDR3 sequences, with about 15% as singletons. Time point indicated: newly diagnosed GD, antithyroid drugs for less than 3 months. From RNA extracted from PBMCs, the TCR library was made. In addition, the sample was reused for a study of T cells in Graves' hyperthyroidism and ophthalmopathy.

The sequenced sample was peripheral blood mononuclear cells (PBMCs), obtained at new diagnosis, from a patient treated with antithyroid drugs. These receptors came from a woman aged 25 to 45 with Graves disease.

Ten or more counts support this clonotype. The chain couples TRBV28 to TRBJ2-2; D gene ambiguous. This CDR3 spans 14 amino acids. Trimming removed 1 base at V and 1 base at J, with 4 bases between. Germline assignment: CDR1 MDHEN and CDR2 SYDVKM. The CDR3, as DNA: TGTGCCAGCAGTTTATTGGGGAACACCGGGGAGCTGTTTTTT. This encodes CASSLLGNTGELFF.

The chain couples TRBV10-3 to TRBJ1-2; D not resolved. The CDR3 has 12 residues. Deletions cut 1 base from V and 4 bases from J, with 4 bases between. Germline loops: CDR1 ENHRY, CDR2 SYGVKD. The CDR3 is CAISEFTYGYTF. DNA for the CDR3: TGTGCCATCAGTGAGTTCACCTATGGCTACACCTTC.

This clonotype was counted only a few times. This chain links TRBV6-2 or TRBV6-3 with TRBJ2-4; unclear D gene. Germline CDR1 MNHEY, CDR2 SVGEGT. V was clipped by 3 bases and J by 8 bases, with 11 bases between them. The CDR3 has 13 residues. CDR3 region: CASSYGVGDIQYF. The CDR3 DNA reads TGTGCCAGCAGTTATGGGGTTGGGGACATTCAGTACTTC.

This clonotype was picked up many times. The chain carries TRBV3-1 and TRBJ2-7, with TRBD2 identical over 11 bases. The trim removed 6 bases at V and 0 bases at J, leaving 7 bases unmatched. The CDR3 consists of 16 residues. Looked up from germline, CDR1 is LGHDT and CDR2 is YNNKEL (reference sequence). The CDR3 bases are TGTGCCAGCAGACTTGGACTAGCGGGCAGCTCCTACGAGCAGTACTTC. Translated, it gives CASRLGLAGSSYEQYF.

This clonotype appeared a few times. The V gene is TRBV19, the J gene TRBJ2-7; 9 bases map to TRBD2. The CDR3 is 14 amino acids. Germline CDR1 LNHDA, CDR2 SQIVND (reference sequence). Trimming took 4 bases from V and 3 from J; bases not matched to a gene: 4. The CDR3 nucleotides read TGTGCCAGTAGTACTAGCGGGAACCGCTACGAGCAGTACTTC. Translated: CASSTSGNRYEQYF.

CDR3 loop: CASSQDRGTVKETQYF. In DNA, the CDR3 is TGCGCCAGCAGCCAAGATCGCGGGACCGTTAAAGAGACCCAGTACTTC. The chain uses TRBV4-1 and TRBJ2-5; weak D call: TRBD2 (6 bases). V was pared by 0 bases and J by 3 bases, with 14 bases between. CDR3 size: 16 residues. The germline gives CDR1 MGHRA, CDR2 YSYEKL.

In its sample, this clonotype was seen once. This clone may be a read error of a much larger clone one base away. The chain carries TRBV3-1 and TRBJ2-3; D ambiguous. Germline CDR1 is LGHDT and CDR2 is YNNKEL (reference sequence). The CDR3 is made up of 16 amino acids. CDR3 protein: CAGSQELFPGTDTQYF. In DNA, the CDR3 is TGTGCCGGCAGCCAAGAGCTATTTCCTGGCACAGATACGCAGTATTTT.

Ten or more counts support this clonotype. The chain links TRBV12-3 or TRBV12-4 to TRBJ2-7; TRBD1 agrees at 8 bases. The CDR3 contains 14 residues. V trimming: 6 bases; J trimming: 4 bases; junction bases outside the gene matches: 8. CDR3 sequence reads: CASRLGQGWYEQYF. CDR3 in DNA: TGTGCCAGCAGACTCGGACAGGGTTGGTACGAGCAGTACTTC.

This clonotype showed up many times. This chain joins TRBV4-1 and TRBJ2-5, with D uncertain. Trimming removed 4 bases at V and 5 bases at J, with 11 bases between. From germline, CDR1 is MGHRA and CDR2 YSYEKL. The CDR3 covers 13 residues. In DNA form, the CDR3 reads TGCGCCAGCAGCCTCACCCGTTCCGAGACCCAGTACTTC. Amino acids: CASSLTRSETQYF.

This clonotype was recorded at least ten times. V usage is TRBV2 and J usage is TRBJ1-2; TRBD1 agrees at 8 bases. V lost 8 bases to trimming and J lost 7 bases; unmatched junction nucleotides: 6. CDR1 is SNHLY and CDR2 is FYNNEI in the germline V gene. The CDR3 sequence is 12 residues long. The CDR3 loop reads CASGAGGFGYTF. The CDR3 coding sequence is TGTGCCAGCGGGGCAGGGGGCTTTGGCTACACCTTC. The whole variable domain, remainder taken from reference TRBV2 and TRBJ1-2, is EPEVTQTPSHQVTQMGQEVILRCVPISNHLYFYWYRQILGQKVEFLVSFYNNEISEKSEIFDDQFSVERPDGSNFTLKIRSTKLEDSAMYFCASGAGGFGYTFGSGTRLTVV.

This clonotype was recorded at least ten times. The CDR3 DNA follows: TGTGCCAGCAGGTACCCGGGTTGGTCCCCCCTCAGAACTGAAGCTTTCTTT. Translation gives CASRYPGWSPLRTEAFF. J is TRBJ1-1 and V is TRBV7-9, with D uncertain. Trimming stripped 6 bases from V and 5 bases from J, with 25 bases between. There are 17 residues in the CDR3. Germline V gene sequence: CDR1 SEHNR, CDR2 FQNEAQ (reference sequence). The full variable domain, its missing parts supplied by reference TRBV7-9 and TRBJ1-1, is DTGVSQNPRHKITKRGQNVTFRCDPISEHNRLYWYRQTLGQGPEFLTYFQNEAQLEKSRLLSDRFSAERPKGSFSTLEIQRTEQGDSAMYLCASRYPGWSPLRTEAFFGQGTRLTVV.

V usage is TRBV7-9 and J usage is TRBJ2-1; 12 bases fit TRBD2. The junction had 14 bases not matched to a gene; V was cut back by 3 bases and J by 8 bases. Germline V gene lookup returns CDR1 SEHNR and CDR2 FQNEAQ (reference sequence). This CDR3 comprises 18 residues. The DNA of the CDR3 is TGTGCCAGCAGCTTTGGACTAGCGGGAACCCGGGTTACAGATGAGCAGTTCTTC. Its protein is CASSFGLAGTRVTDEQFF. The full variable domain, with the rest looked up from reference TRBV7-9 and TRBJ2-1, is DTGVSQNPRHKITKRGQNVTFRCDPISEHNRLYWYRQTLGQGPEFLTYFQNEAQLEKSRLLSDRFSAERPKGSFSTLEIQRTEQGDSAMYLCASSFGLAGTRVTDEQFFGPGTRLTVL.

This clonotype occurred a few times. The chain employs TRBV20-1 and TRBJ2-7, with 9 bases lining up with TRBD1. With V trimmed by 1 base and J by 4 bases, 8 bases remained unmatched. This CDR3 spans 15 amino acids. Germline-derived CDR1 and CDR2 are DFQATT and SNEGSKA (reference sequence). The CDR3 DNA reads as TGCAGTGCTAGAGGGGACAGGGAAGGGGCGTACGAGCAGTACTTC. The encoded protein is CSARGDREGAYEQYF.

There are many counts of this clonotype. The chain has TRBV6-2 or TRBV6-3 and TRBJ2-3, with 8 bases aligning to TRBD2. Losses at the gene ends were 2 bases for V and 3 bases for J; bases not matched to a gene: 7. The CDR3 has 16 residues. Germline CDR1 and CDR2: MNHEY and SVGEGT. Here the CDR3 reads CASSYPPGLGTDTQYF. The CDR3 nucleotides read TGTGCCAGCAGTTACCCTCCGGGACTAGGAACAGATACGCAGTATTTT.

This clonotype was detected only a few times. The rearrangement joins TRBV20-1 to TRBJ2-7; D is possibly TRBD1 or TRBD2 (6 bases each). From germline, CDR1 is DFQATT and CDR2 SNEGSKA (reference sequence). The CDR3 runs to 14 residues. Trimming removed 1 base at V and 0 bases at J, with 10 bases between. The CDR3 DNA reads TGCAGTGCTAGAGTGGGGGGCCTCTCCTACGAGCAGTACTTC. Its protein is CSARVGGLSYEQYF.

This clonotype came up many times. This chain joins TRBV7-3 and TRBJ2-7, with 9 bases aligning to TRBD1. Germline CDR1 is SGHTA and CDR2 is FQGTGA. V dropped 0 bases and J dropped 3; count of bases not matched to a gene: 3. This CDR3 comprises 15 residues. The chain's CDR3 is CASSLTGQGNYEQYF. CDR3 in DNA: TGTGCCAGCAGCTTAACGGGACAGGGTAACTACGAGCAGTACTTC.

This clonotype was counted many times. This chain uses TRBV18 with TRBJ2-5; D uncertain. The CDR3 runs to 13 residues. Trimming cost V 11 bases and J 0 bases, with 13 bases left between them. CDR1 KGHSH and CDR2 LQKENI come from the germline V gene. CDR3 coding DNA: TGTGCCGGTTCGCCCGGGTACCAAGAGACCCAGTACTTC. It specifies CAGSPGYQETQYF. Complete variable domain (other parts from reference TRBV18 and TRBJ2-5): NAGVMQNPRHLVRRRGQEARLRCSPMKGHSHVYWYRQLPEEGLKFMVYLQKENIIDESGMPKERFSAEFPKEGPSILRIQQVVRGDSAAYFCAGSPGYQETQYFGPGTRLLVL.

This chain links TRBV28 with TRBJ1-2; 11 nucleotides agree with TRBD1. J was trimmed by 4 bases and V by 3 bases; bases with no gene match: 4. The germline gives CDR1 MDHEN, CDR2 SYDVKM. This CDR3 has 15 residues. DNA of the CDR3: TGTGCCAGCAGTTTGGACGGGACAGGGGGCTATGGCTACACCTTC. It codes for CASSLDGTGGYGYTF.

In this sample, this clonotype turned up many times. The rearrangement joins TRBV7-3 to TRBJ2-1; TRBD2 matches 11 bases. The CDR3 has 15 residues. Germline V gene data show CDR1 as SGHTA and CDR2 as FQGTGA. V dropped 5 bases and J dropped 5; count of bases not matched to a gene: 5. The CDR3 is CASSPSGRTNNEQFF. In DNA, the CDR3 is TGTGCCAGCAGCCCTAGCGGGAGGACTAACAATGAGCAGTTCTTC.

Remarks on this clonotype: An end of the junction differs from the germline gene, which may be a read error. The chain is built from TRBV19 and TRBJ2-4; 8 bases match TRBD1. Germline V gives CDR1 LNHDA, CDR2 SQIVND (reference sequence). The CDR3 spans 11 residues. The CDR3 here is CASRAGGGSHF. The CDR3 DNA reads TGTGCCAGCCGGGCAGGGGGCGGAAGCCACTTC.

This clonotype occurred a few times. The rearrangement uses TRBV13 and TRBJ1-4; tentative D call: TRBD1 (6 bases). The CDR3 is made up of 16 amino acids. From germline, CDR1 is PRHDT and CDR2 FYEKMQ (reference sequence). Trimming removed 5 bases from V and 4 bases from J, with 17 bases in between. This CDR3 is CASSGTWTADNEKLFF. Here the CDR3 DNA reads TGTGCCAGCAGCGGGACTTGGACAGCGGATAATGAAAAACTGTTTTTT.

This clonotype was found many times. The CDR3 DNA sequence: TGTGCCAGCAGCAGGGCTAGCGGGAGCCGGGAGACCCAGTACTTC. It specifies CASSRASGSRETQYF. This chain joins TRBV11-2 and TRBJ2-5; 10 nucleotides match TRBD2. The CDR3 contains 15 residues. Per the germline V gene, CDR1 is SGHAT and CDR2 is FQNNGV. Trimming cost V 5 bases and J 5 bases; bases outside gene matches: 8.

The sample holds many counts of this clonotype. The chain carries TRBV7-6 and TRBJ2-2; the match to TRBD2 covers 7 bases. V lost 3 bases, J lost 1 base, and 2 bases stayed unmatched. CDR1 and CDR2 (germline): SGHVS, FNYEAQ. The CDR3 runs 15 residues. The CDR3 DNA reads TGTGCCAGCAGCTTTAGCGGGCTGAACACCGGGGAGCTGTTTTTT. Its protein product is CASSFSGLNTGELFF.

This clonotype appeared many times. The chain combines TRBV20-1 with TRBJ2-2; 7 bases align to TRBD2. Unmatched junction bases numbered 6, after V lost 3 bases and J lost 2 bases. The CDR3 length is 15 residues. Germline V gene data show CDR1 as DFQATT and CDR2 as SNEGSKA (reference sequence). The CDR3 nucleotides are TGCAGTGCTAGTAGCCCGGGACTAAACACCGGGGAGCTGTTTTTT. Translated, it gives CSASSPGLNTGELFF.

In its sample, this clonotype was seen many times. The chain combines TRBV28 with TRBJ1-2; TRBD1 agrees at 8 bases. The germline V gene has CDR1 MDHEN and CDR2 SYDVKM. With V trimmed by 7 bases and J by 4 bases, 5 bases remained unmatched. CDR3 length: 13 amino acids. The CDR3 DNA sequence: TGTGCCAGCAAGGACAGGGTAGTCTATGGCTACACCTTC. Encoded protein: CASKDRVVYGYTF.